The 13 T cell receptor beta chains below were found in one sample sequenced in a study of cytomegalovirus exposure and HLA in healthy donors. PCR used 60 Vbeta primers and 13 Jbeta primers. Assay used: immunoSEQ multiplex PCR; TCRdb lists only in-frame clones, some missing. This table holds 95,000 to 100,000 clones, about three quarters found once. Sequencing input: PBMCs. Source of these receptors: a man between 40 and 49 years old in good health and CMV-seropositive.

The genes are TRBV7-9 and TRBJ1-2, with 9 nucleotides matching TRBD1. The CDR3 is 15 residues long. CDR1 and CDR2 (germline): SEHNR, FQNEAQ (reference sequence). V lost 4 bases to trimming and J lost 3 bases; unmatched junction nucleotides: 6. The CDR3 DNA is TGTGCCAGCAGCTCGAACAGGGGGCAGGACTATGGCTACACCTTC. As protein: CASSSNRGQDYGYTF.

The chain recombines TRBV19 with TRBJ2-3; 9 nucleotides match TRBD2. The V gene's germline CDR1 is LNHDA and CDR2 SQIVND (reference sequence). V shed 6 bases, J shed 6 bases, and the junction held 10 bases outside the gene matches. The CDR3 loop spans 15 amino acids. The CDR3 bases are TGTGCCAGTAGCTTTACTCTAGCGGGGCTCGATACGCAGTATTTT. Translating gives CASSFTLAGLDTQYF.

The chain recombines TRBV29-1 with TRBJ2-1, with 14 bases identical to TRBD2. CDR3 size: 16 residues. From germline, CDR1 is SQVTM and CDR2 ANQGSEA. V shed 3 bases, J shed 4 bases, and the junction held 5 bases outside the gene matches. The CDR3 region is CSVETSGGDWYNEQFF. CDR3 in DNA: TGCAGCGTTGAGACTAGCGGGGGGGATTGGTACAATGAGCAGTTCTTC.

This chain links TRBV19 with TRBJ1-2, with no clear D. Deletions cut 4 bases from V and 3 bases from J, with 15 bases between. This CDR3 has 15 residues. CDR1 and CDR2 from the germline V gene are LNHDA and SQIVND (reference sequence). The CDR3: CASSTPGRGDYGYTF. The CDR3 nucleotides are TGTGCCAGTAGTACCCCTGGCCGCGGGGACTATGGCTACACCTTC.

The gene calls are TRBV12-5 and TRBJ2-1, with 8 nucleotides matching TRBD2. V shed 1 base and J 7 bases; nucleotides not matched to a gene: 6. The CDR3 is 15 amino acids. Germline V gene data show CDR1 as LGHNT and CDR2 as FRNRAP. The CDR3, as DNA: TGTGCTAGTGGTTTGGCGGGGGGGCTGGGGAATGAGCAGTTCTTC. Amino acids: CASGLAGGLGNEQFF.

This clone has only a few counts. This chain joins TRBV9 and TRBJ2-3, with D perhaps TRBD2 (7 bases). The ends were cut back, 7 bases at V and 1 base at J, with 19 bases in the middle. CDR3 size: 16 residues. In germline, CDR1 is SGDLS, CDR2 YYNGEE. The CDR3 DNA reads TGTGCCAGCCCTCTGGGGGGGCGGAGGGGCACAGATACGCAGTATTTT. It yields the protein CASPLGGRRGTDTQYF. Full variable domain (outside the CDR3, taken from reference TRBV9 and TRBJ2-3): DSGVTQTPKHLITATGQRVTLRCSPRSGDLSVYWYQQSLDQGLQFLIQYYNGEERAKGNILERFSAQQFPDLHSELNLSSLELGDSALYFCASPLGGRRGTDTQYFGPGTRLTVL.

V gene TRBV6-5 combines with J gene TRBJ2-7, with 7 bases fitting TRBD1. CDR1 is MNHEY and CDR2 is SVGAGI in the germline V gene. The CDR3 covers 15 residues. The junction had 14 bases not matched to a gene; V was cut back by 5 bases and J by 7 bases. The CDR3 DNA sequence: TGTGCCAGCAGTAATTCCCACAGGGGTGTGTGGGAGCAGTACTTC. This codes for CASSNSHRGVWEQYF.

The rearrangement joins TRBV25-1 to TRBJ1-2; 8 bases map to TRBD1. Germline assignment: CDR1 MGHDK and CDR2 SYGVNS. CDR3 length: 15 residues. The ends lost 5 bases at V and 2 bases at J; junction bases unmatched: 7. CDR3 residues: CASSHSRGRNYGYTF. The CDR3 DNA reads TGTGCCAGCAGTCACTCCAGGGGGCGGAACTATGGCTACACCTTC.

The CDR3 region has the DNA TGCGCCAGCAGCTCCAGACAGGGAACAACCACAGATACGCAGTATTTT. It specifies CASSSRQGTTTDTQYF. The rearrangement links TRBV5-1 to TRBJ2-3, with 7 nucleotides matching TRBD1. V lost 3 bases to trimming and J lost 2 bases; unmatched junction nucleotides: 9. The CDR3 spans 16 residues. The germline gives CDR1 SGHRS, CDR2 YFSETQ.

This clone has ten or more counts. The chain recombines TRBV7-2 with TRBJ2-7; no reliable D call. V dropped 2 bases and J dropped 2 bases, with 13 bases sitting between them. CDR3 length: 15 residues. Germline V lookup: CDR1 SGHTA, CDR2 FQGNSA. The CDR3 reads CASSLIASTAYEQYF. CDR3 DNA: TGTGCCAGCAGCTTAATAGCCTCCACGGCCTACGAGCAGTACTTC.

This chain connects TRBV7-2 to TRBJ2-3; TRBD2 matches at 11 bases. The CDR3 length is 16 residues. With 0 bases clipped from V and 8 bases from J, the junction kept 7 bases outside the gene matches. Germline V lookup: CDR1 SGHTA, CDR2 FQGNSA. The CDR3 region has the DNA TGTGCCAGCAGCTTAGCCGGGACTAGCGGACAGGGTACGCAGTATTTT. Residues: CASSLAGTSGQGTQYF.

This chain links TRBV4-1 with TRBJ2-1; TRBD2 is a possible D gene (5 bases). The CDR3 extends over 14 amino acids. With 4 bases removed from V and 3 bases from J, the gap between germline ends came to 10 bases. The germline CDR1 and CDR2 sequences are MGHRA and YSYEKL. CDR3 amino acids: CASSPRDNYNEQFF. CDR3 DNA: TGCGCCAGCAGCCCCCGGGATAACTACAATGAGCAGTTCTTC.

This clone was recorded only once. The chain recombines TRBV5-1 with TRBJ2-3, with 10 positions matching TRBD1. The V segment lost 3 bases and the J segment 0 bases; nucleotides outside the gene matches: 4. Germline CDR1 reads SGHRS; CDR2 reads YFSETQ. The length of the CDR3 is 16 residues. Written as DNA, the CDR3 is TGCGCCAGCAGCTCGGGACAGGGGCTAAGCACAGATACGCAGTATTTT. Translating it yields CASSSGQGLSTDTQYF.